This TCR beta chain was identified in a study of blood T cell repertoires in COVID-19. After removal of 10 bases from V and 0 bases from J, the junction contained 6 bases not matched to a gene. This CDR3 region has 14 residues. The germline V gene encodes CDR1 MNHEY and CDR2 SVGAGI. Method: immunoSEQ multiplex PCR; TCRdb's copy keeps in-frame clones and lacks some. Among 52,000 or so clones listed, over 75% were seen once. Sequencing input: peripheral blood. This TCR derives from a human donor in a cohort sampled during active COVID-19. This rearrangement joins TRBV6-5 to TRBJ2-3; 8 bases match TRBD1. Here the CDR3 DNA reads TGTGCCACCCCGACAGGGGCTAGCACAGATACGCAGTATTTT. Protein: CATPTGASTDTQYF.